This is a list of T cell receptor beta chains from one sample in a study of vaccination effects on CD4 cells after COVID-19. Assay used: immunoSEQ multiplex PCR; TCRdb lists only in-frame clones, some missing. The sample lists more than 60,000 clones, about 74% seen once, with under 2.5% in the top ten. Their target antigens are unknown. This material consisted of CD4+ T cells from PBMCs cultured without peptide, taken after COVID-19 vaccination. The receptors stem from a human donor who received a COVID-19 vaccine. CDR3s include the opening cysteine and the closing phenylalanine or tryptophan. D genes are given only for firm matches. Clone size, where shown, is once, few, many, or a class for clones that have expanded.

CDR3 protein,CDR3 DNA,clone size,J gene,V gene,D gene
CATDEGGGKLFF,TGTGCCACCGACGAGGGTGGCGGAAAACTGTTTTTT,.,TRBJ1-4,TRBV15,.
CASRPKSQGVEGYTF,TGTGCCAGCAGACCGAAATCACAGGGGGTAGAGGGCTACACCTTC,.,TRBJ1-2,TRBV2,TRBD1
CASSLGTGGGETQYF,TGTGCCAGCAGCCTCGGGACAGGAGGTGGCGAGACCCAGTACTTC,.,TRBJ2-5,TRBV7-8,TRBD1
CASSVFGGGNTGELFF,TGTGCCAGCAGTGTGTTCGGCGGGGGGAACACCGGGGAGCTGTTTTTT,.,TRBJ2-2,TRBV2,TRBD2
CASSQGQGAWGEAFF,TGCGCCAGCAGCCAAGGTCAGGGGGCTTGGGGTGAAGCTTTCTTT,.,TRBJ1-1,TRBV4-1,TRBD1
CASKRGGLADTQYF,TGTGCCAGCAAGCGGGGGGGCCTCGCAGATACGCAGTATTTT,once,TRBJ2-3,TRBV19,TRBD2
CASSLARTALYF,TGTGCCAGCAGCTTAGCACGGACAGCCCTCTACTTC,.,TRBJ1-2,TRBV7-8,.
CASVGWQGNNEQFF,TGTGCTAGTGTTGGGTGGCAGGGCAACAATGAGCAGTTCTTC,few,TRBJ2-1,TRBV12-5,.
CASSFTGEETQYF,TGCGCCAGCAGCTTCACAGGGGAAGAGACCCAGTACTTC,.,TRBJ2-5,TRBV5-1,TRBD1
CASSPSLAGTGELFF,TGTGCCAGCAGCCCCTCATTAGCGGGCACCGGGGAGCTGTTTTTT,few,TRBJ2-2,TRBV7-3,TRBD2
CASSLYNSPLHF,TGTGCCAGCAGTCTATATAATTCACCCCTCCACTTT,few,TRBJ1-6,TRBV27,.
CASSLGRGGPDTQYF,TGTGCCAGCAGCTTGGGACGGGGGGGCCCAGATACGCAGTATTTT,.,TRBJ2-3,TRBV5-6,TRBD2
CASPSPDQSVGELFF,TGTGCCAGCCCCTCCCCCGACCAGAGCGTCGGGGAGCTGTTTTTT,once,TRBJ2-2,TRBV5-8,.
CASLPQTGGSPLHF,TGTGCCAGCCTCCCCCAGACAGGGGGATCACCCCTCCACTTT,few,TRBJ1-6,TRBV19,TRBD1
CASSADRKNNSPLHF,TGTGCCAGTAGTGCCGACAGGAAAAATAATTCACCCCTCCACTTT,.,TRBJ1-6,TRBV19,.
CASSHRGSSGANVLTF,TGTGCCAGTAGCCACAGGGGTTCGTCTGGGGCCAACGTCCTGACTTTC,.,TRBJ2-6,TRBV19,TRBD1
CASSQDAGTSGGALGELFF,TGCGCCAGCAGCCAAGACGCGGGGACTAGCGGGGGGGCGCTCGGGGAGCTGTTTTTT,.,TRBJ2-2,TRBV4-3,TRBD2
CASSESPGQGAENEKLFF,TGCGCCAGCAGTGAGTCCCCGGGACAGGGGGCCGAGAATGAAAAACTGTTTTTT,.,TRBJ1-4,TRBV10-1,TRBD1
CSVEWQASYGYTF,TGCAGCGTTGAATGGCAGGCTAGCTATGGCTACACCTTC,few,TRBJ1-2,TRBV29-1,.
CASSYRNTEAFF,TGTGCCAGCAGTTATAGGAACACTGAAGCTTTCTTT,.,TRBJ1-1,TRBV6-5,.
CASTRATLAGGETQYF,TGCGCCAGCACCCGTGCGACGTTAGCGGGGGGAGAGACCCAGTACTTC,.,TRBJ2-5,TRBV5-1,TRBD2
CAIRGQLAGNTIYF,TGTGCCATCAGAGGACAGCTCGCTGGAAACACCATATATTTT,.,TRBJ1-3,TRBV10-3,.
CASSPRTANTIYF,TGTGCCAGCAGCCCACGGACAGCGAACACCATATATTTT,few,TRBJ1-3,TRBV7-8,.
CATSDSGPRGYTF,TGTGCCACCAGTGACTCGGGACCGCGGGGCTACACCTTC,.,TRBJ1-2,TRBV24-1,.
CASSYSRGSGANVLTF,TGTGCCAGCAGTTACTCGAGAGGCTCTGGGGCCAACGTCCTGACTTTC,.,TRBJ2-6,TRBV6-5,.
CASSLRGELFF,TGTGCCAGCAGCTTACGCGGGGAGCTGTTTTTT,.,TRBJ2-2,TRBV7-2,.
CASSLGVQGRTEAFF,TGTGCCAGCAGCTTGGGGGTACAGGGGCGGACTGAAGCTTTCTTT,.,TRBJ1-1,TRBV5-8,TRBD1
CASSLGTGGYNEQFF,TGTGCCAGCAGTTTAGGTACAGGGGGGTACAATGAGCAGTTCTTC,.,TRBJ2-1,TRBV28,TRBD1
CASSQVPGQGNTIYF,TGCGCCAGCAGCCAAGTCCCGGGACAGGGAAACACCATATATTTT,.,TRBJ1-3,TRBV4-1,TRBD1
CSASDGLYSGNTIYF,TGCAGTGCTAGTGACGGCCTATACTCTGGAAACACCATATATTTT,once,TRBJ1-3,TRBV20-1,.
CASSVVVRRQRGGETQYF,TGTGCCAGCAGCGTAGTAGTTAGACGTCAGCGGGGGGGTGAGACCCAGTACTTC,once,TRBJ2-5,TRBV9,TRBD2
CAISDPRGGYNEQFF,TGTGCCATCAGTGACCCCAGGGGAGGGTACAATGAGCAGTTCTTC,.,TRBJ2-1,TRBV10-3,.
CASSQGQGNQETQYF,TGTGCCAGCAGCCAGGGACAGGGAAACCAAGAGACCCAGTACTTC,.,TRBJ2-5,TRBV5-4,TRBD1
CAISESILRGNTIYF,TGTGCCATCAGTGAGTCAATTCTTCGTGGAAACACCATATATTTT,.,TRBJ1-3,TRBV10-3,.
CASSRSLRYSNQPQHF,TGTGCCAGCAGTCGGAGTCTTCGGTATAGCAATCAGCCCCAGCATTTT,few,TRBJ1-5,TRBV6-2/TRBV6-3,.
CSASEGSAYTEAFF,TGCAGTGCTAGTGAGGGGTCGGCGTACACTGAAGCTTTCTTT,few,TRBJ1-1,TRBV20-1,.
CASSLGQGIYGYTF,TGCGCCAGCAGCTTGGGACAGGGGATCTATGGCTACACCTTC,few,TRBJ1-2,TRBV5-1,TRBD1
CASSLGLAGGQETQYF,TGCGCCAGCAGCCTGGGACTAGCGGGGGGACAAGAGACCCAGTACTTC,.,TRBJ2-5,TRBV5-1,TRBD2